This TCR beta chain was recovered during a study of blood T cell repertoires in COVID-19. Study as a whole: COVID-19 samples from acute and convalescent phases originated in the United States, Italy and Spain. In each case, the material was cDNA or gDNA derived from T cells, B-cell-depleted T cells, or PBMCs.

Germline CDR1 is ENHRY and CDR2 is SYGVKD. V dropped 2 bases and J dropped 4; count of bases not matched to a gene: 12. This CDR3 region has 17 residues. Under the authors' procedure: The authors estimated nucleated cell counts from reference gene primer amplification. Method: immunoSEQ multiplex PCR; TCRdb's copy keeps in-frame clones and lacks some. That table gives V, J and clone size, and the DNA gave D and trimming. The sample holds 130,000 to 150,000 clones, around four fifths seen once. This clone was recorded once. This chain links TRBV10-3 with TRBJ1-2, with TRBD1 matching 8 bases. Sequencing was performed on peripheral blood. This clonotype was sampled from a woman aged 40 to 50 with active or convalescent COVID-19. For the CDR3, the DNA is TGTGCCATCAGTGAGCCCCCGGGCACAGGGGGAACCTATGGCTACACCTTC. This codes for CAISEPPGTGGTYGYTF.